The 30 T cell receptor beta chains listed next were all sequenced from one sample in a study of radiotherapy plus CTLA-4 blockade in lung cancer. The method was immunoSEQ multiplex PCR; TCRdb's version includes in-frame clones alone and lacks a portion of them. The data show 30,000 or so clones, roughly 70% seen once. Specimen: peripheral blood, collected from a patient treated with radiotherapy plus ipilimumab. These receptors were taken from a human donor with non-small cell lung cancer who had stable disease on radiotherapy plus ipilimumab.

This clone was seen a few times. The chain links TRBV4-1 to TRBJ2-3, with D unclear. Deletions cut 4 bases from V and 2 bases from J, with 7 bases between. Germline CDR1 reads MGHRA; CDR2 reads YSYEKL. The CDR3 extends over 13 amino acids. For the CDR3, the DNA is TGCGCCAGCAGCCGGATGACCACAGATACGCAGTATTTT. Its protein is CASSRMTTDTQYF.

This sequence joins TRBV5-1 and TRBJ2-5, with 9 bases lining up with TRBD1. Germline values: CDR1 SGHRS, CDR2 YFSETQ. The length of the CDR3 is 13 residues. V dropped 4 bases and J dropped 4; count of bases not matched to a gene: 2. The CDR3 region has the DNA TGCGCCAGCAGCCCGGACAGGGGAGAGACCCAGTACTTC. Translation gives CASSPDRGETQYF.

The chain employs TRBV6-1 and TRBJ2-6; D is unresolved. The CDR3 extends over 15 amino acids. CDR1 and CDR2 from the germline V gene are MNHNS and SASEGT. V was trimmed by 5 bases and J by 2 bases, leaving 10 bases between them. The CDR3 here is CASSWASTGANVLTF. CDR3 DNA: TGTGCCAGCAGTTGGGCGAGCACTGGGGCCAACGTCCTGACTTTC.

The chain combines TRBV6-5 with TRBJ1-5, with TRBD1 as a possible D gene (6 bases). Germline CDR1 MNHEY, CDR2 SVGAGI. This CDR3 has 13 amino acids. Trimming removed 6 bases from V and 3 bases from J, with 9 bases in between. The CDR3 nucleotides are TGTGCCAGCAGAGGACAGCCCAATCAGCCCCAGCATTTT. Amino acids: CASRGQPNQPQHF.

This clone was seen a single time. The V and J genes are TRBV5-1 and TRBJ2-1; the match to TRBD1 covers 9 bases. The V gene end was trimmed by 4 bases and the J gene end by 6 bases; junction bases not matched to a gene: 5. The germline V gene has CDR1 SGHRS and CDR2 YFSETQ. This CDR3 comprises 14 residues. This chain's CDR3 is CASSKGTGRNEQFF. The CDR3, as DNA: TGCGCCAGCAGCAAGGGGACAGGGCGCAATGAGCAGTTCTTC.

This clone is a singleton in its sample. This chain links TRBV7-6 with TRBJ2-2; D is possibly TRBD1 or TRBD2 (5 bases each). Germline V gene sequence: CDR1 SGHVS, CDR2 FNYEAQ. There are 15 residues in the CDR3. Trimming removed 5 bases from V and 8 bases from J, with 18 bases in between. The CDR3 bases are TGTGCCAGCAGCGGGACCACCCCTGGCGCAGGGGAGCTGTTTTTT. It specifies CASSGTTPGAGELFF.

CDR3 nucleotides: TGCGCCAGCAGGGATGGGTCGCAGGGTTGGCTTGAGGCTTTCTTT. It specifies CASRDGSQGWLEAFF. The chain carries TRBV10-2 and TRBJ1-1; D may be TRBD1 (5 bases). The CDR3 consists of 15 residues. V shed 6 bases and J shed 11 bases, with 25 bases lying between them. CDR1 is WSHSY, CDR2 SAAADI, per germline.

This sequence joins TRBV28 and TRBJ2-7; TRBD1 matches at 8 bases. The CDR3 length is 15 residues. The V and J ends lost 4 bases and 2 bases, in that order; junction bases with no gene match: 7. Germline assignment: CDR1 MDHEN and CDR2 SYDVKM. The CDR3 protein is CASSSAGTGTYEQYF. CDR3 DNA sequence: TGTGCCAGCAGTTCTGCCGGGACAGGAACCTACGAGCAGTACTTC.

This sequence joins TRBV11-3 and TRBJ2-3; D is unresolved. Germline V gene sequence: CDR1 SGHNT, CDR2 YENEEA. Trimming pared 1 base from V and 2 bases from J, leaving 7 bases between. This CDR3 region has 14 residues. The CDR3: CASSLVANTDTQYF. As DNA, the CDR3 is TGTGCCAGCAGCTTAGTCGCTAACACAGATACGCAGTATTTT. The whole variable domain, filled in from reference TRBV11-3 and TRBJ2-3, reads EAGVVQSPRYKIIEKKQPVAFWCNPISGHNTLYWYLQNLGQGPELLIRYENEEAVDDSQLPKDRFSAERLKGVDSTLKIQPAELGDSAVYLCASSLVANTDTQYFGPGTRLTVL.

The rearrangement uses TRBV6-5 and TRBJ2-7; TRBD2 matches 10 bases. The V segment lost 2 bases and the J segment 2 bases; nucleotides outside the gene matches: 3. Germline assignment: CDR1 MNHEY and CDR2 SVGAGI. CDR3 length: 15 amino acids. Here the CDR3 DNA reads TGTGCCAGCAGTTACGTAGCGGGAGGAACCTACGAGCAGTACTTC. Translating gives CASSYVAGGTYEQYF.

V and J are TRBV6-1 and TRBJ1-2; 7 nucleotides line up with TRBD1. CDR1 is MNHNS and CDR2 is SASEGT in the germline V gene. The CDR3 is made up of 15 amino acids. With V trimmed by 7 bases and J by 6 bases, 14 bases remained unmatched. The CDR3 sequence: CASTLSYRGVDGYTF. The DNA of the CDR3 is TGTGCCAGCACCTTAAGTTACAGGGGCGTGGATGGCTACACCTTC.

The chain joins TRBV19 to TRBJ1-1, with D unclear. This CDR3 has 13 amino acids. Germline CDR1 reads LNHDA; CDR2 reads SQIVND (reference sequence). V shed 10 bases and J shed 7 bases, with 19 bases lying between them. The CDR3 sequence is CATAWGNFGEAFF. The CDR3 DNA sequence: TGTGCCACGGCCTGGGGAAACTTTGGTGAAGCTTTCTTT. The variable domain in full, completed from reference TRBV19 and TRBJ1-1, reads DGGITQSPKYLFRKEGQNVTLSCEQNLNHDAMYWYRQDPGQGLRLIYYSQIVNDFQKGDIAEGYSVSREKKESFPLTVTSAQKNPTAFYLCATAWGNFGEAFFGQGTRLTVV.

The sample holds a few counts of this clone. The V gene is TRBV28, the J gene TRBJ1-3; no reliable D call. The germline gives CDR1 MDHEN, CDR2 SYDVKM. This CDR3 has 14 residues. Deletions cut 6 bases from V and 2 bases from J, with 11 bases between. Written as DNA, the CDR3 is TGTGCCAGCAGCCCTCACACGGCTGGAAACACCATATATTTT. This gives the protein CASSPHTAGNTIYF.

J is TRBJ1-2 and V is TRBV6-1; possibly TRBD1 for D (6 bases). The CDR3 covers 13 residues. V shed 8 bases and J shed 5 bases, with 15 bases lying between them. Looked up from germline, CDR1 is MNHNS and CDR2 is SASEGT. CDR3 in amino acids: CASLQGTGYGYTF. In DNA, the CDR3 is TGTGCCAGCCTTCAGGGGACCGGATATGGCTACACCTTC.

This clone appeared a few times. V and J are TRBV6-5 and TRBJ1-1; no reliable D call. Germline lookup yields CDR1 MNHEY and CDR2 SVGAGI. The germline V and J ends were trimmed by 7 bases and 10 bases, with 19 bases remaining between them. This CDR3 is 13 amino acids long. The CDR3 reads CASTRTGMIRAFF. CDR3 DNA sequence: TGTGCCAGCACTAGGACGGGAATGATTCGAGCTTTCTTT.

This clone was observed a few times. The CDR3 DNA reads as TGTGCCAGCAGCCCCAGGCTCGGGGCGGGAGAGTGGAATGAGCAGTTCTTC. Translation: CASSPRLGAGEWNEQFF. The rearrangement joins TRBV11-3 to TRBJ2-1; 7 bases are a match to TRBD2. With V trimmed by 5 bases and J by 7 bases, 17 bases remained unmatched. CDR3 length: 17 amino acids. Germline CDR1 and CDR2: SGHNT and YENEEA.

This clone appeared once. The chain couples TRBV27 to TRBJ2-7; 8 nucleotides agree with TRBD2. The CDR3 loop spans 13 amino acids. The V segment lost 8 bases and the J segment 4 bases; nucleotides outside the gene matches: 7. Germline lookup yields CDR1 MNHEY and CDR2 SMNVEV (reference sequence). The CDR3 DNA is TGTGCCAGCGGCCCGACTAGCGAATACGAGCAGTACTTC. Protein sequence: CASGPTSEYEQYF.

Comments on this clone: The junction shows a germline mismatch at one end, possibly a read error. The chain couples TRBV7-7 to TRBJ1-2; perhaps TRBD1 as D (5 bases). Germline CDR1 SSHAT, CDR2 FNYEAQ (reference sequence). The CDR3 has 13 residues. CDR3 coding DNA: TGTGCTAGCAGCTTAAATGGGACTCGAGGCTACACCTTC. It is translated as CASSLNGTRGYTF.

The chain recombines TRBV7-2 with TRBJ1-3, with D tentatively TRBD1 (5 bases). The CDR3 covers 19 residues. With 5 bases removed from V and 0 bases from J, the gap between germline ends came to 23 bases. Germline V gene data show CDR1 as SGHTA and CDR2 as FQGNSA. The CDR3 loop is CASSLRPLGAASSGNTIYF. The DNA for the CDR3 is TGTGCCAGCAGCCTACGCCCTCTTGGGGCGGCGAGCTCTGGAAACACCATATATTTT.

This clone was detected only a few times. The rearrangement joins TRBV4-2 to TRBJ2-7, with 11 bases aligning to TRBD2. V shed 3 bases and J 5 bases; nucleotides not matched to a gene: 6. The length of the CDR3 is 15 residues. Germline CDR1 reads LGHNA; CDR2 reads YNFKEQ. CDR3 coding DNA: TGTGCCAGCAGCCAGGGACTAGCGGAGTCCCACGAGCAGTACTTC. Its protein is CASSQGLAESHEQYF.

The genes are TRBV7-2 and TRBJ2-5, with D perhaps matching TRBD1 (6 bases). The CDR3 is 15 amino acids. Germline CDR1 is SGHTA and CDR2 is FQGNSA. Trimming cost V 5 bases and J 5 bases, with 18 bases left between them. The CDR3 sequence is CASSLPPTGGETQYF. CDR3 sequence (DNA): TGTGCCAGCAGCCTTCCCCCGACAGGCGGGGAGACCCAGTACTTC.

The chain employs TRBV5-5 and TRBJ2-5, with unresolved D. CDR1 and CDR2 from the germline V gene are SGHKS and YYEKEE (reference sequence). With 2 bases removed from V and 2 bases from J, the gap between germline ends came to 10 bases. CDR3 length: 14 amino acids. For the CDR3, the DNA is TGTGCCAGCAGCTTCCCCCAGACACAAGAGACCCAGTACTTC. Its translation: CASSFPQTQETQYF.

This clone appeared a single time. V usage is TRBV10-2 and J usage is TRBJ1-1; D call uncertain. Germline CDR1 WSHSY, CDR2 SAAADI. With 3 bases removed from V and 10 bases from J, the gap between germline ends came to 9 bases. The CDR3 contains 11 residues. For the CDR3, the DNA is TGCGCCAGCAGTGACCTGTTAGGAGCTTTCTTT. The encoded protein is CASSDLLGAFF.

Of note for this clone: The conserved phenylalanine or tryptophan is not found at the CDR3 terminus, so this likely reflects a read error. The chain is built from TRBV4-3 and TRBJ2-2, with D unclear. This CDR3 region has 15 residues. With 0 bases removed from V and 3 bases from J, the gap between germline ends came to 8 bases. Germline CDR1 is LGHNA and CDR2 is YSLEER. The CDR3 region is CASSQDPGHTGELFS. The CDR3 coding sequence is TGCGCCAGCAGCCAAGATCCTGGCCACACCGGGGAGCTGTTTTCT.

The chain joins TRBV6-6 to TRBJ1-1; weak D call: TRBD1 (5 bases). The germline V gene encodes CDR1 MNHNY and CDR2 SVGAGI (reference sequence). This CDR3 contains 14 residues. V shed 8 bases and J shed 6 bases, with 19 bases lying between them. The chain's CDR3 is CASGEGRPVSEAFF. CDR3 DNA sequence: TGTGCCAGCGGAGAGGGGCGTCCGGTCTCTGAAGCTTTCTTT.

In its sample, this clone was seen a few times. The junction departs from the called germline gene at one end, perhaps through a read error. The chain has TRBV5-1 and TRBJ1-5, with 9 bases fitting TRBD1. Germline values: CDR1 SGHRS, CDR2 YFSETQ. There are 15 residues in the CDR3. The CDR3 sequence is CASRLGTGSNQPQHF. In nucleotides, the CDR3 is TGCGCCAGCAGATTGGGGACAGGGAGCAATCAGCCCCAGCATTTT.

The chain joins TRBV7-3 to TRBJ2-3; D may be TRBD2 (7 bases). The CDR3 loop spans 15 amino acids. V gave up 2 bases and J gave up 5 bases, with 14 bases separating them. Germline V lookup: CDR1 SGHTA, CDR2 FQGTGA. The CDR3 sequence: CASSLLAEGGDTQYF. The CDR3 region has the DNA TGTGCCAGCAGCTTACTAGCGGAGGGGGGAGATACGCAGTATTTT. The full variable domain, completed using reference TRBV7-3 and TRBJ2-3, is GAGVSQTPSNKVTEKGKYVELRCDPISGHTALYWYRQSLGQGPEFLIYFQGTGAADDSGLPNDRFFAVRPEGSVSTLKIQRTERGDSAVYLCASSLLAEGGDTQYFGPGTRLTVL.

This clone was observed a few times. This sequence joins TRBV28 and TRBJ1-3, with D perhaps TRBD1 (5 bases). Germline assignment: CDR1 MDHEN and CDR2 SYDVKM. The V end was cut by 2 bases, the J end by 6 bases, with 14 bases between. This CDR3 comprises 15 residues. The CDR3 region is CASSLPRQSANTIYF. The CDR3 bases are TGTGCCAGCAGTTTACCAAGACAGAGCGCAAACACCATATATTTT.

This chain uses TRBV6-1 with TRBJ1-1; D gene unclear. V dropped 9 bases and J dropped 0 bases, with 14 bases sitting between them. The CDR3 runs 14 residues. Germline CDR1 is MNHNS and CDR2 is SASEGT. The CDR3 protein is CASLPAYLNTEAFF. The DNA of the CDR3 is TGTGCCAGTTTACCGGCCTATTTGAACACTGAAGCTTTCTTT.

The gene calls are TRBV19 and TRBJ1-4; the D is unclear. Germline V CDR1 and CDR2: LNHDA, SQIVND (reference sequence). This CDR3 is built from 14 residues. Between the trimmed V and J ends, which lost 3 bases and 7 bases, there was a span of 12 bases. The CDR3 here is CASSIRDDGEKLFF. For the CDR3, the DNA is TGTGCCAGTAGTATCCGGGATGACGGTGAAAAACTGTTTTTT.